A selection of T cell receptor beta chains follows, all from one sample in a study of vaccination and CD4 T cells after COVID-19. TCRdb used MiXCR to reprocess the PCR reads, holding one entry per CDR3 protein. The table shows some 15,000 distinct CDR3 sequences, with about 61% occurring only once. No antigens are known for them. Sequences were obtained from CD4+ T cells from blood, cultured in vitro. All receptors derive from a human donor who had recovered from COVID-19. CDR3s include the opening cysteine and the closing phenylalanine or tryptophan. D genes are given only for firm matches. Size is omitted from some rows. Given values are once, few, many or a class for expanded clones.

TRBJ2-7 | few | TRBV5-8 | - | TGTGCCAGCAGATTCGGACAGTCCGAGCAGTACTTC | CASRFGQSEQYF
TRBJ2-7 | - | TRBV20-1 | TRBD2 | TGCAGTGCTGCTGGGGGTAGCGGGAGTTTGGCCCCCTACGAGCAGTACTTC | CSAAGGSGSLAPYEQYF
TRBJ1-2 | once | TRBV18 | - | TGTGCCAGCTCACCGGCGGTGGGGTTTAACTATGGCTACACCTTC | CASSPAVGFNYGYTF
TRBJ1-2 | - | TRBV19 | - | TGTGCCAGTAGTAGGGACGCCTATGGCTACACCTTC | CASSRDAYGYTF
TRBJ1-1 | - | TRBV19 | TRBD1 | TGTGCCAGTAGCGACGTCCCGGGACAGGGCGCAGTTTTCTTT | CASSDVPGQGAVFF
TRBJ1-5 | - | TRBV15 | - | TGTGCCACCAGCAGAGGCGCGACAGTATATAGCAATCAGCCCCAGCATTTT | CATSRGATVYSNQPQHF
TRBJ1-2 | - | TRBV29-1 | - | TGCAGCGTTGGTAGAAGGGGGTACGGCTACACCTTC | CSVGRRGYGYTF
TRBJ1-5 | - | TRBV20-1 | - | TGCAGTGCTAGAGGATCGACAGCCTACAATCAGCCCCAGCATTTT | CSARGSTAYNQPQHF
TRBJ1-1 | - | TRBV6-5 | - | TGTGCCAGCAGTTACGCCAGACCGAACACTGAAGCTTTCTTT | CASSYARPNTEAFF
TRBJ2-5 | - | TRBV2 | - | TGTGCCAGCAGTGGGGGGAGTAAACAAGAGACCCAGTACTTC | CASSGGSKQETQYF
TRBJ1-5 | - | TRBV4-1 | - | TGCGCCAGCAGCCAAGGCCAGGGACCTATTAGCAATCAGCCCCAGCATTTT | CASSQGQGPISNQPQHF
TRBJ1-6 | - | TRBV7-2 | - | TGTGCCAGCAGCCCGAGAAACTATTCACCCCTCCACTTT | CASSPRNYSPLHF
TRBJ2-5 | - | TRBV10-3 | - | TGTGCCATCAGTCCCGGGCAGACCCAGTACTTC | CAISPGQTQYF
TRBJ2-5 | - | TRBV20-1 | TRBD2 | TGCAGTGCCCATCCTCGAGCGGGAGTGGTAGAGACCCAGTACTTC | CSAHPRAGVVETQYF
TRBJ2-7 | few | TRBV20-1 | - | TGCAGTGCTCAGAGTAGGAGGGCAGAAGTATCCTACGAGCAGTACTTC | CSAQSRRAEVSYEQYF
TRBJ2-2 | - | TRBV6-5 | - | TGTGCCAGCAGTTTAGGGTACCGAGGGAGTCACGGGGAGCTGTTTTTT | CASSLGYRGSHGELFF
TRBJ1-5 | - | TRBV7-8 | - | TGTGCCAGCAGCCCCTCCCCCGGGGGGGTAAGTCAGCCCCAGCATTTT | CASSPSPGGVSQPQHF
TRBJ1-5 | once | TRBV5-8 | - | TGTGCCAGCAGCTTGGTCGATCAGCCCCAGCATTTT | CASSLVDQPQHF
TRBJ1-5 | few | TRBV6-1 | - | TGTGCCAGCACGGTCTCTAGCAATCAGCCCCAGCATTTT | CASTVSSNQPQHF
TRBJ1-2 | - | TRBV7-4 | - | TGTGCCACACCGGGACGATTCCCCGAAGTGTTC | CATPGRFPEVF
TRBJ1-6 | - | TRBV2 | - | TGTGCCAGCAAGGCCCTGGAAGGAATTTCACCCCTCCACTTT | CASKALEGISPLHF
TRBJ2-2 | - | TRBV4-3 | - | TGCGCCAGCAGCCAAGATAGGGGCGGGGAGCTGTTTTTT | CASSQDRGGELFF